These T cell receptor beta chains were read from a single sample in a study of shared clonotypes between healthy human individuals. This table comes from immunoSEQ multiplex PCR, and its TCRdb copy is limited to in-frame clones, with some not included. The sample has hundreds of thousands of clones, less than 85% seen once. Sequenced sample: memory CD4+ T cells sorted from blood. All receptors come from a woman in her thirties in good health. The CDR3 runs from the conserved cysteine through the conserved F or W. A D gene is named only where the DNA matches it firmly. Clone size is not always given. Where it is, it says once, few, many or a class for expanded clones.

J: TRBJ2-7; size: once; D: TRBD2; V: TRBV5-1; CDR3: CASSLYSMAGGPSYEQYF; DNA: TGCGCCAGCAGCTTGTACAGCATGGCGGGAGGGCCATCCTACGAGCAGTACTTC
J: TRBJ2-5; size: few; D: .; V: TRBV9; CDR3: CASSFQRRIETQYF; DNA: TGTGCCAGCAGCTTCCAGAGACGAATAGAGACCCAGTACTTC
J: TRBJ2-1; size: .; D: .; V: TRBV5-1; CDR3: CASSTGPGSYNEQFF; DNA: TGCGCCAGCAGCACGGGGCCGGGGTCCTACAATGAGCAGTTCTTC
J: TRBJ2-5; size: .; D: TRBD1; V: TRBV18; CDR3: CASSRVLRAQTGGQETQYF; DNA: TGTGCCAGCTCACGAGTCCTCCGGGCACAGACAGGGGGGCAAGAGACCCAGTACTTC
J: TRBJ2-3; size: .; D: .; V: TRBV28; CDR3: CASSFPGVGPTDTQYF; DNA: TGTGCCAGCAGTTTCCCTGGGGTTGGGCCCACAGATACGCAGTATTTT
J: TRBJ1-1; size: .; D: TRBD1; V: TRBV7-9; CDR3: CASSTGQTEAFF; DNA: TGTGCCAGCAGCACGGGACAGACTGAAGCTTTCTTT
J: TRBJ2-5; size: .; D: .; V: TRBV13; CDR3: CASSLKDQETQYF; DNA: TGTGCCAGCAGCTTAAAGGACCAAGAGACCCAGTACTTC
J: TRBJ1-1; size: .; D: .; V: TRBV6-1; CDR3: CASSPQPEGTEAFF; DNA: TGTGCCAGCAGCCCCCAACCGGAGGGCACTGAAGCTTTCTTT
J: TRBJ1-4; size: .; D: .; V: TRBV5-8; CDR3: CASSLTASNEKLFF; DNA: TGTGCCAGCAGCCTGACAGCCTCTAATGAAAAACTGTTTTTT
J: TRBJ2-1; size: .; D: .; V: TRBV5-1; CDR3: CASSLDSFSYNEQFF; DNA: TGCGCCAGCAGCTTGGACTCTTTTTCCTACAATGAGCAGTTCTTC
J: TRBJ1-2; size: .; D: .; V: TRBV6-1; CDR3: CASRGGYGYTF; DNA: TGTGCCAGCAGGGGCGGATATGGCTACACCTTC
J: TRBJ2-7; size: .; D: .; V: TRBV5-5; CDR3: CASSLYPIGVEQYF; DNA: TGTGCCAGCAGCTTATACCCCATAGGCGTCGAGCAGTACTTC
J: TRBJ2-7; size: .; D: TRBD2; V: TRBV4-1; CDR3: CASSQRLAGPYEQYF; DNA: TGCGCCAGCAGCCAACGACTAGCCGGCCCCTACGAGCAGTACTTC
J: TRBJ2-1; size: many; D: TRBD1; V: TRBV29-1; CDR3: CSVRGTGMVGNEQFF; DNA: TGCAGCGTCCGCGGGACAGGGATGGTCGGGAATGAGCAGTTCTTC
J: TRBJ2-1; size: .; D: TRBD2; V: TRBV28; CDR3: CASSLTLAGGDNEQFF; DNA: TGTGCCAGCAGTTTGACCCTAGCGGGAGGAGACAATGAGCAGTTCTTC
J: TRBJ2-7; size: once; D: TRBD2; V: TRBV27; CDR3: CASSSVGGGEGEQYF; DNA: TGTGCCAGCAGTTCTGTCGGCGGGGGGGAAGGTGAGCAGTACTTC
J: TRBJ2-3; size: .; D: TRBD1; V: TRBV28; CDR3: CASSFRGHSDTQYF; DNA: TGTGCCAGCAGTTTCAGGGGGCACTCAGATACGCAGTATTTT
J: TRBJ2-1; size: .; D: .; V: TRBV7-2; CDR3: CASSLLALTYNEQFF; DNA: TGTGCCAGCAGCTTACTGGCCCTAACCTACAATGAGCAGTTCTTC